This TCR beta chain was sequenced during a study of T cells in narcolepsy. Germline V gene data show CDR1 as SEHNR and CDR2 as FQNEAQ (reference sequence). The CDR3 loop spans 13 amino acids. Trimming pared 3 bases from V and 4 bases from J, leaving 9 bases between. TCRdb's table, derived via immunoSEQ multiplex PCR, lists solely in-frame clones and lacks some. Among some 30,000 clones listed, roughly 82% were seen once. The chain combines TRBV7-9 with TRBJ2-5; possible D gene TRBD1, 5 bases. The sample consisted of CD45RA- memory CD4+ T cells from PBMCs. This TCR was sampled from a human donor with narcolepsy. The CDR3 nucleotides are TGTGCCAGCAGCTTGCAGGGTCCAGAGACCCAGTACTTC. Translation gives CASSLQGPETQYF.